This is a list of T cell receptor beta chains from one sample in a study of T-cell memory formation after mild COVID-19. TCRdb called the 5' RACE reads again in MiXCR, with one record for every CDR3 protein. The sample includes about 190,000 distinct CDR3 sequences, about a sixth of them seen just once. Sequences were obtained from PBMCs or a T cell subset sorted from them (not recorded which). The source is an adult woman who had mild COVID-19 (a few samples of this study predate the infection). Cell type and time point are not known. The CDR3 runs from the conserved cysteine through the conserved F or W. Fields, in order: J gene, V gene, clone size, CDR3 length, D gene, CDR3 DNA, CDR3 protein. The D gene is left open where the match is weak. For some rows the clone size is stated as once, few or many, or as a class when expanded; others skip it.

>TRBJ2-7|TRBV4-1|.|16|TRBD1
TGCGCCAGCAGCCATGATATAGGACAGGGGGCGAGCGAGCAGTACTTC
CASSHDIGQGASEQYF
>TRBJ2-7|TRBV5-6|.|15|TRBD2
TGTGCCAGCAGCGTTCGACTAGCGGGAGTATACGAGCAGTACTTC
CASSVRLAGVYEQYF
>TRBJ1-2|TRBV20-1|few|15|.
TGCAGTGCTAGACCAACTGTCGACAGCGCGGATGGCTACACCTTC
CSARPTVDSADGYTF
>TRBJ2-5|TRBV24-1|.|12|.
TGTGCCACCAGTGTCGATAAAGCGACCCAGTACTTC
CATSVDKATQYF
>TRBJ2-2|TRBV11-2|once|14|.
TGTGCCAGCAGCTTACGCGGTTCAGGCGGGGAGCTGTTTTTT
CASSLRGSGGELFF
>TRBJ2-7|TRBV9|.|14|.
TGTGCCAGCAGCGTAGGGGACGGGATAGGGGAGCAGTACTTC
CASSVGDGIGEQYF
>TRBJ2-1|TRBV7-8|many|14|.
TGTGCCAGCAATCAGGGGGGAGGGTACAATGAGCAGTTCTTC
CASNQGGGYNEQFF
>TRBJ2-3|TRBV5-1|few|17|TRBD2
TGCGCCAGCAGCTTGGAGAATTGGCGGGAGGAGCCAGATACGCAGTATTTT
CASSLENWREEPDTQYF
>TRBJ1-1|TRBV6-6|few|13|TRBD1
TGTGCCAGCATCTTACAGGGGGCCACTGAAGCTTTCTTT
CASILQGATEAFF
>TRBJ1-3|TRBV5-1|few|13|.
TGCGCCAGCAGCCCAGGATCTGGAAACACCATATATTTT
CASSPGSGNTIYF
>TRBJ2-1|TRBV6-2/TRBV6-3|few|13|.
TGTGCCAGCAACAAGGGGAACCACAATGAGCAGTTCTTC
CASNKGNHNEQFF
>TRBJ1-2|TRBV19|.|15|.
TGTGCCAGTAACAACTGGGACTCGGGGAACTATGGCTACACCTTC
CASNNWDSGNYGYTF
>TRBJ2-7|TRBV7-7|.|17|TRBD2
TGTGCTAGCAGCAGAGGGACTAGCGGGAGCCGACCGTACGAGCAGTACTTC
CASSRGTSGSRPYEQYF
>TRBJ2-5|TRBV7-9|.|17|TRBD2
TGTGCCAGCAGCTTAGAGGGGAGGGGACTCCGGAGAGAGACCCAGTACTTC
CASSLEGRGLRRETQYF
>TRBJ2-7|TRBV9|few|14|.
TGTGCCAGCAGCGTAGGTCAGGGGAGTTTCGAGCAGTACTTC
CASSVGQGSFEQYF
>TRBJ2-2|TRBV12-3/TRBV12-4|.|14|.
TGTGCCAGCACAACACGCGGTTCGGGCGGGGAGCTGTTTTTT
CASTTRGSGGELFF
>TRBJ2-3|TRBV29-1|.|17|TRBD1
TGCAGCGCCCGGACAGGGGGCATCCGTCTCCTTGGCGATACGCAGTATTTT
CSARTGGIRLLGDTQYF